A selection of T cell receptor beta chains follows, all from one sample in a study of regulatory T cells in long-lasting Graves disease. TCRdb re-analysed the multiplex PCR reads in MiXCR, keeping a single row per CDR3 protein. The sample shows hundreds of thousands of distinct CDR3 sequences, roughly 23% of them seen only once. The sample in question was peripheral blood mononuclear cells (PBMCs), obtained when the disease was refractory, from a patient treated with antithyroid drugs. Receptor source: a female donor with Graves disease. Both conserved end residues are part of each CDR3. The D gene is left open where the match is weak. Clone size is stated in some rows and not others, as once, few, many or a class when expanded.

v_call: TRBV6-5
clone_size: few
j_call: TRBJ2-2
d_call: NA
cdr3_nt: TGTGCCAGCAGTTCCCCGAGCGGAGAGGACACCGGGGAGCTGTTTTTT
cdr3_aa: CASSSPSGEDTGELFF

v_call: TRBV24-1
clone_size: NA
j_call: TRBJ2-2
d_call: NA
cdr3_nt: TGTGCCACCAGTGATTCGCCTTGGTCCGGGGGCCCCAACACCGGGGAGCTGTTTTTT
cdr3_aa: CATSDSPWSGGPNTGELFF

v_call: TRBV7-2
clone_size: many
j_call: TRBJ2-5
d_call: TRBD1
cdr3_nt: TGTGCCAGCAGCCCGACAGGGCTGGGTGAGACCCAGTACTTC
cdr3_aa: CASSPTGLGETQYF

v_call: TRBV28
clone_size: many
j_call: TRBJ2-7
d_call: NA
cdr3_nt: TGTGCCAGCAGTTTTAATCAGCATTTATGGTACGAGCAGTACTTC
cdr3_aa: CASSFNQHLWYEQYF

v_call: TRBV20-1
clone_size: many
j_call: TRBJ1-5
d_call: NA
cdr3_nt: TGCAGTGCTAGAGACGGCCGTCAGCCCCAGCATTTT
cdr3_aa: CSARDGRQPQHF

v_call: TRBV10-3
clone_size: NA
j_call: TRBJ2-7
d_call: TRBD2
cdr3_nt: TGTGCCATCAGTGAGTCGATTAGCGGGAGGTTCTACGAGCAGTACTTC
cdr3_aa: CAISESISGRFYEQYF

v_call: TRBV4-1
clone_size: few
j_call: TRBJ1-4
d_call: TRBD1
cdr3_nt: TGTGCCAGCAGGATCGGGACAGGGCTTGAAAAACTGTTTTTT
cdr3_aa: CASRIGTGLEKLFF

v_call: TRBV12-3/TRBV12-4
clone_size: few
j_call: TRBJ1-3
d_call: TRBD1
cdr3_nt: TGTGCCAGCAGTTTAGGAGACAGGGGTACTGGAAACACCATATATTTT
cdr3_aa: CASSLGDRGTGNTIYF

v_call: TRBV10-3
clone_size: many
j_call: TRBJ1-2
d_call: NA
cdr3_nt: TGTGCCATCACTGACCGCCCTGGGGGAGTGGAGTACGGCTACACCTTC
cdr3_aa: CAITDRPGGVEYGYTF

v_call: TRBV15
clone_size: many
j_call: TRBJ2-7
d_call: NA
cdr3_nt: TGTGCCACCAGCCCCACGCCCCGTTACGAGCAGTACTTC
cdr3_aa: CATSPTPRYEQYF

v_call: TRBV12-3/TRBV12-4
clone_size: few
j_call: TRBJ2-3
d_call: NA
cdr3_nt: TGTGCCAGCAGTTTCGGAGCAGATACGCAGTATTTT
cdr3_aa: CASSFGADTQYF

v_call: TRBV6-5
clone_size: few
j_call: TRBJ1-1
d_call: NA
cdr3_nt: TGTGCCAGCAGTTACTCGCCAGGAAACACTGAAGCTTTCTTT
cdr3_aa: CASSYSPGNTEAFF

v_call: TRBV12-3/TRBV12-4
clone_size: few
j_call: TRBJ2-1
d_call: NA
cdr3_nt: TGTGCCAGCAGTTTAGGGATCCGAAGCTCCTACAATGAGCAGTTCTTC
cdr3_aa: CASSLGIRSSYNEQFF

v_call: TRBV12-3/TRBV12-4
clone_size: many
j_call: TRBJ2-5
d_call: TRBD1
cdr3_nt: TGTGCCAGCAGTACCGGGACAGCTCAAGAGACCCAGTACTTC
cdr3_aa: CASSTGTAQETQYF

v_call: TRBV7-9
clone_size: many
j_call: TRBJ1-1
d_call: NA
cdr3_nt: TGTGCCAGCAGCTTGCGAGGAGTGACAGGAGGTTGGACTGAAGCTTTCTTT
cdr3_aa: CASSLRGVTGGWTEAFF

v_call: TRBV30
clone_size: few
j_call: TRBJ2-5
d_call: TRBD2
cdr3_nt: TGTGCCTATAGCGGGAGTGTGTCGTGGGAGACCCAGTACTTC
cdr3_aa: CAYSGSVSWETQYF

v_call: TRBV27
clone_size: many
j_call: TRBJ2-7
d_call: TRBD2
cdr3_nt: TGTGCCAGCAGCCAACTAGCGGAACACGAGCAGTACTTC
cdr3_aa: CASSQLAEHEQYF

v_call: TRBV20-1
clone_size: few
j_call: TRBJ2-7
d_call: TRBD2
cdr3_nt: TGCAGTGCTCCCGGACTAGCGGGTACCTACGAGCAGTACTTC
cdr3_aa: CSAPGLAGTYEQYF

v_call: TRBV19
clone_size: NA
j_call: TRBJ1-5
d_call: NA
cdr3_nt: TGTGCCAGCGGGACTCCCGAGGGCAATCAGCCCCAGCATTTT
cdr3_aa: CASGTPEGNQPQHF

v_call: TRBV27
clone_size: few
j_call: TRBJ1-6
d_call: NA
cdr3_nt: TGTGCCAGCAGCTTTACAAGCTCCTATAATTCACCCCTCCACTTT
cdr3_aa: CASSFTSSYNSPLHF

v_call: TRBV7-8
clone_size: many
j_call: TRBJ1-2
d_call: NA
cdr3_nt: TGTGCCAGCAGCTCACGGGACTATGACTATGGCTACACCTTC
cdr3_aa: CASSSRDYDYGYTF

v_call: TRBV28
clone_size: many
j_call: TRBJ1-6
d_call: NA
cdr3_nt: TGTGCCAGCAGTTTTCGGTCAGGTCTTGGTAATTCACCCCTCCACTTT
cdr3_aa: CASSFRSGLGNSPLHF

v_call: TRBV29-1
clone_size: few
j_call: TRBJ2-7
d_call: NA
cdr3_nt: TGCAGCGTGCGGGACACCGCATACGAGCAGTACTTC
cdr3_aa: CSVRDTAYEQYF

v_call: TRBV6-1
clone_size: many
j_call: TRBJ2-6
d_call: NA
cdr3_nt: TGTGCCAGCACCTACGGGGGAATCTCTGGGGCCAACGTCCTGACTTTC
cdr3_aa: CASTYGGISGANVLTF

v_call: TRBV6-1
clone_size: many
j_call: TRBJ1-2
d_call: NA
cdr3_nt: TGTGCCAGCAGTCAATCCGGGACCAAGTATGGCTACACCTTC
cdr3_aa: CASSQSGTKYGYTF

v_call: TRBV28
clone_size: NA
j_call: TRBJ2-7
d_call: TRBD2
cdr3_nt: TGTGCCAGCAGTCCGGGACTAGCGGGAGGACACGAGCAGTACTTC
cdr3_aa: CASSPGLAGGHEQYF

v_call: TRBV3-1
clone_size: many
j_call: TRBJ2-5
d_call: TRBD2
cdr3_nt: TGTGCCAGCAGCCCGGGACTAGCATTGGGAGTAGGAGAGACCCAGTACTTC
cdr3_aa: CASSPGLALGVGETQYF

v_call: TRBV3-1
clone_size: many
j_call: TRBJ1-2
d_call: NA
cdr3_nt: TGTGCCAGCACCGAAACCCTGACGGGCATCAGCTACACCTTC
cdr3_aa: CASTETLTGISYTF

v_call: TRBV11-2
clone_size: NA
j_call: TRBJ2-1
d_call: TRBD2
cdr3_nt: TGTGCCAGCAGCTTGTGGCGGGACAAAGGACTAGCGGGAGGTAACCACAATGAGCAGTTCTTC
cdr3_aa: CASSLWRDKGLAGGNHNEQFF

v_call: TRBV2
clone_size: many
j_call: TRBJ2-7
d_call: NA
cdr3_nt: TGTGCCAGCATCGAAGGGGGGGCGAGCTCCTACGAGCAGTACTTC
cdr3_aa: CASIEGGASSYEQYF

v_call: TRBV9
clone_size: NA
j_call: TRBJ2-7
d_call: NA
cdr3_nt: TGTGCCAGCAGCGTAGAACAGGGCCCCTACGAGCAGTACTTC
cdr3_aa: CASSVEQGPYEQYF

v_call: TRBV27
clone_size: many
j_call: TRBJ2-5
d_call: NA
cdr3_nt: TGTGCCAGCAGTTTTCCCGGACAGCCGCGGGGAGAGACCCAGTACTTC
cdr3_aa: CASSFPGQPRGETQYF

v_call: TRBV20-1
clone_size: few
j_call: TRBJ1-5
d_call: NA
cdr3_nt: TGCAGTGCTAGAGGGGGGGTTTCACTCAATCAGCCCCAGCATTTT
cdr3_aa: CSARGGVSLNQPQHF

v_call: TRBV7-2
clone_size: NA
j_call: TRBJ2-3
d_call: NA
cdr3_nt: TGTGCCAGCAGCTGGAAGGGCGATACGCAGTATTTT
cdr3_aa: CASSWKGDTQYF

v_call: TRBV6-5
clone_size: many
j_call: TRBJ2-6
d_call: TRBD1
cdr3_nt: TGTGCCAGCAGTTTAACAGGGGCCGGGGCCAACGTCCTGACTTTC
cdr3_aa: CASSLTGAGANVLTF

v_call: TRBV7-9
clone_size: few
j_call: TRBJ2-1
d_call: NA
cdr3_nt: TGTGCCAGCAGCCCGTTTCGCGTCCGCTACAATGAGCAGTTCTTC
cdr3_aa: CASSPFRVRYNEQFF

v_call: TRBV5-8
clone_size: few
j_call: TRBJ2-7
d_call: TRBD2
cdr3_nt: TGTGCCAGCAGCTCACAGCGGGGGACGTGTTACTTC
cdr3_aa: CASSSQRGTCYF

v_call: TRBV18
clone_size: few
j_call: TRBJ1-5
d_call: NA
cdr3_nt: TGTGCCAGCCCCCCGGACAAGAATCAGCCCCAGCATTTT
cdr3_aa: CASPPDKNQPQHF

v_call: TRBV6-1
clone_size: many
j_call: TRBJ1-2
d_call: TRBD1
cdr3_nt: TGTGCCAGCACCCTACTTTGGGACAGGACTAACTATGGCTACACCTTC
cdr3_aa: CASTLLWDRTNYGYTF

v_call: TRBV7-9
clone_size: many
j_call: TRBJ2-2
d_call: NA
cdr3_nt: TGTGCCAGCAGCTTCAGTGGAGGGACCGGGGAGCTGTTTTTT
cdr3_aa: CASSFSGGTGELFF

v_call: TRBV2
clone_size: many
j_call: TRBJ1-4
d_call: NA
cdr3_nt: TGTGCCAGCACCCCAGGCACGGCCACAAATGAAAAACTGTTTTTT
cdr3_aa: CASTPGTATNEKLFF

v_call: TRBV5-6
clone_size: few
j_call: TRBJ1-3
d_call: NA
cdr3_nt: TGTGCCAGCAGCTTGGCCCGAACAGGGTTGCACACCATATATTTT
cdr3_aa: CASSLARTGLHTIYF

v_call: TRBV28
clone_size: many
j_call: TRBJ1-2
d_call: TRBD1
cdr3_nt: TGTGCCAGCAGTTTGGGGACAGGGGGCGCCGGTGGCTACACCTTC
cdr3_aa: CASSLGTGGAGGYTF